This TCR beta chain comes out of a study of beta chain features in type 1 diabetes (dated by TCRdb to 2016 to 2019). Background on the whole study: Patients and healthy donors did not differ in mean age, gender distribution, total cell number or subset yield. A total of around 110,000,000 sorted cells were examined across all samples, and RNA yield correlated strongly with the number of cells per subset. In the study, recently diagnosed type 1 diabetes patients and matched healthy donors were compared on the TCRB repertoires of their sorted circulating CD4+ T cell subsets. Regulatory and stem cell-like memory subsets were obtained from only 8 patients and roughly 8 healthy donors, while naive and central memory subsets were obtained from all 30 or so donors.

Trimming costs V 9 bases and J 1 base, and their ends lie 10 bases apart. CDR3 length: 12 amino acids, cysteine to phenylalanine. The CDR3 DNA has 36 bases and is translated from base 1. The germline V gene provides CDR1 MNHEY and CDR2 SVGAGI. All of the isolated RNA was reverse transcribed with the High Capacity cDNA Reverse Transcription Kit, so expressed TCRB transcripts were sequenced. Deep immunoSEQ sequencing was applied to naive, central memory and regulatory T cell samples, giving an average of roughly 3.5 million total reads per sample. After sorted cells were lysed in RLT buffer, RNA was extracted with DNase-treated RNeasy Micro or Mini kits, with the choice depending on cell number. Each cell subset was processed on its own to prevent cross-contamination, while patient and healthy donor samples were processed together. Using the immunoSEQ multiplex PCR, TCRB sequences were amplified from cDNA into 87-bp fragments spanning the CDR3 region. The amplicons were sequenced using the Illumina HiSeq platform. On the authors' methods: Synthetic template baselines were used to correct PCR bias computationally, reads within Hamming distance 2 were collapsed together, and singletons that could not be merged were discarded. Reads were aligned against IMGT so that V, D and J genes, CDR3 length and insertions or deletions at six rearrangement sites could be assigned. Clonotype counts were normalized to sorted cell number within each subset before computing true diversity and Gini coefficients with the tcR R package. The overlap coefficient, calculated on TCRB nucleotide sequences, was used to measure repertoire sharing. Out-of-frame TCRB sequences from naive cells were analyzed to stand in for the pre-selection repertoire. Entries here come from immuneACCESS through TCRdb and include only in-frame sequences with V and J called. Some clones fail to appear in such tables; in the studies checked, an unresolved V gene covers under half of the shortfall, and the cause of the remainder is unknown. D and trimming come from the DNA, and the V and J calls and clone size come from that table. This sample has a few hundred thousand clones in its table, and around an eighth of those were observed once. The ten largest clones capture roughly 0.0097% of the sample.

A single peripheral blood draw of 95 to 150 mL on average was collected from each donor into heparinised tubes. Using a panel that included CD45RO, CCR7, CD25, CD127, CD95 and CD27, naive, central memory, regulatory and stem cell-like memory CD4+ T cells were sorted on a BD FACSAria II. A purity above 95% was achieved for all sorted populations. PBMCs were separated immediately by Lymphoprep density gradient centrifugation and were stained directly, without being cultured. Samples were stained and sorted in pairs, with one healthy donor and one patient per experiment, so that batch effects were minimized. Overall study outcomes, separate from this receptor: PCR might favor shorter templates, but patient and control samples were amplified and corrected together, so any skew would affect both groups equally. Naive, central memory and regulatory TCRB repertoires appeared to be more alike among patients than among healthy donors. Type 1 diabetes patients showed a moderate but significant shortening of TCRB CDR3 length in all four CD4+ subsets. At VDJ recombination sites, type 1 diabetes patients had fewer insertions and more deleted nucleotides, which implies abnormalities in thymic rearrangement. Because the HLA sub-analyses included only small numbers of individuals, any influence of HLA type on TCRB rearrangement was left unresolved. Because cDNA rather than genomic DNA was sequenced, highly expressing activated cells could have been over-represented, although no difference in activation and CD3 levels was found between groups.

This clone was recorded a few times. The antigen it recognizes is unknown. No clone much larger than this one lies a single base away; base qualities are absent. The sample was naive CD4+ T cells from blood. The intended sense of this specimen's cell subset or site label: true naive CD4+ T cells. The receptor chain draws on TRBV6-5 and TRBJ2-7; the D gene cannot be resolved reliably. The clonotype originates from a woman younger than 30 with type 1 diabetes. In nucleotides, the sequence is TGTGCCAGTCAGGTTACGTCCTACGAGCAGTACTTC. The encoded protein is CASQVTSYEQYF.